This T cell receptor beta chain was captured by sequencing in a study of blood T cell repertoires in COVID-19. Across the whole study: Some COVID-19 samples were acute and others convalescent; all came from the United States, Italy and Spain.

CDR1 is MGHRA, CDR2 YSYEKL, per germline. The V gene lost 0 bases and the J gene lost 8 bases, with 13 bases spanning the gap. The CDR3 contains 14 residues. In the authors' methods: Nucleated cell number was recorded as an estimate derived from reference gene primer amplification. Sequencing was performed with immunoSEQ multiplex PCR; in TCRdb, only in-frame clones are kept and a portion is missing. The V and J calls and clone size come from that table; D and trimming were worked out from the DNA. Of roughly 300,000 clones in the sample, about 85% were seen once. Recruits, aged roughly 18 to 95 years, lived in around 24 US areas.

Sequenced sample: PBMCs or T cells enriched from blood (not recorded which). This TCR derives from a woman aged 25 to 45 who had recovered from COVID-19. V gene TRBV4-1 combines with J gene TRBJ1-2; D remains ambiguous. CDR3 coding DNA: TGCGCCAGCAGCCAAGATGGGGAGGGCTGGGGCTACACCTTC. Residues: CASSQDGEGWGYTF.